This T cell receptor beta chain was documented in a study of cytomegalovirus exposure and HLA in healthy donors. General study results and limits: Roughly uniform sequencing depth across donors was assumed, possibly incorrectly. The authors excluded some V segments, including TRBV6-2 and TRBV6-3, as indistinguishable. High specificity and sensitivity for cytomegalovirus status were reported for the classifier. A later analysis linked a missense variant in DCLRE1C to the trimming of TCR beta V and J genes.

In the PCR, 60 Vbeta and 13 Jbeta primers were used. Measured with immunoSEQ multiplex PCR; TCRdb has only the in-frame clones, and not every one. The sample has under 150,000 clones; 82% are singletons. The CDR3 covers 13 residues. Germline-derived CDR1 and CDR2 are SGHDN and FVKESK. V shed 1 base and J shed 10 bases, with 14 bases lying between them. About this clone: The antigen is not known.

This clonotype was sampled from a male donor in good health and CMV-seronegative. The genes are TRBV14 and TRBJ2-7, with a tentative D call TRBD1 (5 bases). The sequenced sample was PBMCs. The CDR3 DNA sequence: TGTGCCAGCAGCCAAGGTCAACAGGTTGGACAGTACTTC. This gives the protein CASSQGQQVGQYF.